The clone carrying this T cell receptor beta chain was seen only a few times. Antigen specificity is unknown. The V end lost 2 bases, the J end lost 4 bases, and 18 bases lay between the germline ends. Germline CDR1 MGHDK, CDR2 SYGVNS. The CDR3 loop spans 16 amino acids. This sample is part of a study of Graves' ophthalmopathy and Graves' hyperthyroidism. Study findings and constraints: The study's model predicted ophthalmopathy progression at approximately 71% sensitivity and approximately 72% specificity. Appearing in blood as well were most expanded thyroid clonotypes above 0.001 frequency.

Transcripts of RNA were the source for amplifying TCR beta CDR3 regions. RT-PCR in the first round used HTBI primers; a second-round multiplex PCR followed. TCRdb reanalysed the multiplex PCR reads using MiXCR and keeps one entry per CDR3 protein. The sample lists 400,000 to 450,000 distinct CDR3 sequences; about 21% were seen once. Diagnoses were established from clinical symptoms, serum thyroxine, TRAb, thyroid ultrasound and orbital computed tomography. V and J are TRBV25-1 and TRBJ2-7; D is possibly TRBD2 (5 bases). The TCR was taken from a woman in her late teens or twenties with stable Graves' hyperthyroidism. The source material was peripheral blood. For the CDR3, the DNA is TGTGCCAGCAGTGAAAGTGTAGGGCGCCGGGGTTACGAGCAGTACTTC. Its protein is CASSESVGRRGYEQYF.